This is a list of T cell receptor beta chains from one sample in a study of cytotoxic CD8 clonotypes in ibrutinib-treated CLL. Sequenced by immunoSEQ multiplex PCR; TCRdb stores in-frame clones only, minus some. The sample lists approximately 330,000 clones, 80% occurring once. The sample consisted of PBMCs, taken before ibrutinib treatment. All receptors derive from a human donor with chronic lymphocytic leukemia. Both conserved end residues are part of each CDR3. D genes are given only for firm matches. The size of a clone is reported for some rows only, either as once, few or many, or as a class for expanded clones.

CDR3 protein,CDR3 DNA,V gene,J gene,D gene,clone size
CASSPPTYEQYF,TGTGCCAGCTCACCTCCTACCTACGAGCAGTACTTC,TRBV18,TRBJ2-7,-,-
CASSYSSGRETQYF,TGTGCCAGCAGTTACTCGTCGGGGCGAGAGACCCAGTACTTC,TRBV6-5,TRBJ2-5,-,-
CAIGRASGIYEQYF,TGTGCCATCGGAAGGGCTAGCGGGATCTACGAGCAGTACTTC,TRBV10-3,TRBJ2-7,TRBD2,-
CSVDGGTNYGYTF,TGCAGCGTTGATGGGGGTACTAACTATGGCTACACCTTC,TRBV29-1,TRBJ1-2,-,-
CASSQGTASSSRETQYF,TGTGCCAGCAGCCAAGGGACAGCAAGTTCTTCCAGGGAGACCCAGTACTTC,TRBV5-4,TRBJ2-5,TRBD1,-
CASSQDVGSLTDTQYF,TGTGCCAGCAGCCAAGATGTGGGGAGCCTCACAGATACGCAGTATTTT,TRBV4-2,TRBJ2-3,-,-
CASSLDRGSTDTQYF,TGTGCCAGCAGCCTGGACAGGGGAAGCACAGATACGCAGTATTTT,TRBV5-7,TRBJ2-3,TRBD1,few
CAGNDSRYEQYF,TGTGCGGGGAACGACAGTCGGTACGAGCAGTACTTC,TRBV12-2,TRBJ2-7,-,few
CASSYGFYEQYF,TGTGCCAGCAGTTACGGATTCTACGAGCAGTACTTC,TRBV6-6,TRBJ2-7,-,few
CASSVPSGAGTDTQYF,TGTGCCAGCAGCGTGCCTTCGGGGGCGGGCACAGATACGCAGTATTTT,TRBV9,TRBJ2-3,-,-
CASSATGIYGYTF,TGTGCCAGCAGTGCCACAGGGATCTATGGCTACACCTTC,TRBV5-8,TRBJ1-2,-,-
CASSYSADPYNEQFF,TGTGCCAGCAGTTACTCAGCGGATCCCTACAATGAGCAGTTCTTC,TRBV6-5,TRBJ2-1,-,-
CASSLGPSPYQPQHF,TGTGCCAGCAGCCTGGGACCGTCACCTTATCAGCCCCAGCATTTT,TRBV11-2,TRBJ1-5,-,-
CATRGGIANYGYTF,TGTGCCACCCGAGGAGGTATCGCTAACTATGGCTACACCTTC,TRBV28,TRBJ1-2,-,-
CASSRETREKLFF,TGTGCCAGCAGCCGGGAGACCAGGGAAAAACTGTTTTTT,TRBV2,TRBJ1-4,-,-
CASSRAGAFF,TGTGCCAGCAGTAGGGCAGGTGCTTTCTTT,TRBV11-3,TRBJ1-1,-,-
CASSYSRTANYGYTF,TGTGCCAGCAGTTACTCGAGGACAGCAAACTATGGCTACACCTTC,TRBV6-5,TRBJ1-2,-,-
CSVAVTDTQYF,TGCAGCGTAGCCGTAACAGATACGCAGTATTTT,TRBV29-1,TRBJ2-3,-,-
CASSDPRGGTEAFF,TGTGCCAGCAGTGACCCTCGCGGGGGCACTGAAGCTTTCTTT,TRBV25-1,TRBJ1-1,-,-
CASSLRDRSTEAFF,TGTGCCAGCAGTTTACGGGACAGAAGCACTGAAGCTTTCTTT,TRBV27,TRBJ1-1,TRBD1,-